This passage covers 5 T cell receptor beta chains from one sample sequenced in a study of blood T cells in healthy people across ages. A second PCR, run for roughly 7 to 12 cycles, used a sample-barcoded 5' primer plus a J-beta primer mix. TCRdb analysed the 5' RACE reads with MiXCR anew, one entry per CDR3 protein. The sample includes about 1,800,000 distinct CDR3 sequences, about 28% of them seen just once. The sequencing input was blood. Receptors originate from a woman between 25 and 40 years old in good health.

This clonotype was found a few times. This chain joins TRBV9 and TRBJ2-2; D is perhaps TRBD1 (6 bases). Germline values: CDR1 SGDLS, CDR2 YYNGEE. Between the trimmed V and J ends, which lost 4 bases and 4 bases, there was a span of 17 bases. The CDR3 loop spans 16 amino acids. The CDR3 loop is CASSRRRGLGTGELFF. The CDR3 DNA reads as TGTGCCAGCAGCCGTCGCAGGGGATTGGGCACCGGGGAGCTGTTTTTT.

The gene calls are TRBV5-1 and TRBJ2-5; TRBD1 aligns across 7 bases. The J call is doubtful: the DNA matches TRBJ2-1 better. The germline V gene encodes CDR1 SGHRS and CDR2 YFSETQ. This CDR3 is built from 13 residues. The CDR3 loop reads CASRGTAQETQFF. CDR3 nucleotide sequence: TGCGCCAGCAGGGGGACAGCCCAAGAGACCCAGTTCTTC.

The chain has TRBV6-1 and TRBJ1-2; 10 bases align to TRBD1. The CDR3 runs 13 residues. V lost 6 bases and J lost 6; bases outside the gene matches: 4. Germline V gene lookup returns CDR1 MNHNS and CDR2 SASEGT. The CDR3 loop is CASRKTGGDGYTF. The DNA of the CDR3 is TGTGCCAGCAGGAAGACAGGGGGCGATGGCTACACCTTC.

Only a few counts were recorded for this clonotype. The CDR3 DNA reads as TGTGCCAGCAGTTTTCCTGGATTTCGAAACACCATATATTTT. Encoded protein: CASSFPGFRNTIYF. The V and J genes are TRBV12-3 or TRBV12-4 and TRBJ1-3, with D unresolved. The germline V and J ends were trimmed by 3 bases and 5 bases, with 11 bases remaining between them. The CDR3 contains 14 residues.

The V and J genes are TRBV12-3 or TRBV12-4 and TRBJ2-3; TRBD1 matches 9 bases. V lost 5 bases and J lost 11; bases outside the gene matches: 20. The CDR3 has 17 residues. CDR3 nucleotide sequence: TGTGCCAGCAGTCTAGGGACAGGGACTTCTAGCGCAGATGTGCAGTATTTT. Amino acid sequence: CASSLGTGTSSADVQYF.